Sequencing of this TCR beta chain was carried out in a study of CD8 T cells in Susac syndrome. Findings and limits, study-wide: The study recognized that its TCR sequencing and HLA analysis covered a relatively small number of individuals.

While serving as controls, healthy donors were matched for age and sex. Random-hexamer reverse transcription was applied to about 0.5 to 1 ug RNA. TCRdb re-called the immunoSEQ multiplex PCR reads through MiXCR, storing one row per CDR3 protein. The sample has approximately 170,000 distinct CDR3 sequences, just over 90% seen once. Germline values: CDR1 SGHNT, CDR2 YYREEE (reference sequence). Trimming took 4 bases from V and 6 from J; bases not matched to a gene: 9. This CDR3 is 16 amino acids long. Concerning this clonotype: Its antigen is currently unknown.

Sequencing was done on a sample of CD4+ T cells from PBMCs. The TCR was taken from a human donor in good health. V gene TRBV5-4 combines with J gene TRBJ2-1, with 11 nucleotides matching TRBD2. CDR3 DNA sequence: TGTGCCAGCAGCCCCCCGACTAGCGGGATAGGCAATGAGCAGTTCTTC. It specifies CASSPPTSGIGNEQFF.